This T cell receptor (beta chain) was recorded in a study of early T cells in non-severe SARS-CoV-2 infection (dated by TCRdb to the early 2020s). Context from the whole study: TCR sequencing used bulk RNA from unsorted whole blood, so alpha and beta chains could not be paired. The paper's findings and limits, for the study overall: Matching against VDJdb was skewed toward anti-spike CD8 responses, likely underestimated virus-specific expansions, and missed private and CD4 specificities.

Libraries were constructed by 5' RACE. The run used a NextSeq 500. The TCR library protocol attached unique molecular identifiers to individual cDNA molecules to correct for sequencing error and PCR bias. Both TCR alpha and beta chains were sequenced, and tight co-correlation was observed between alpha and beta sequence abundances in each sample. From the authors' description of their analysis: Decombinator V4 was used to annotate TCR sequences for V gene, J gene and CDR3. TCRs were defined as expanded if a significant change between any two time points was detected under a Poisson model with p below 0.0001. TCR abundances were normalised to the total number of TCRs sequenced per sample and were expressed as counts per million. VDJdb, accessed 1 November 2021, was searched for CMV, EBV and SARS-CoV-2 annotated TCRs, with TCRs annotated for multiple antigens excluded. TCRdb reprocessed the public reads (quality trimming at Q25 with fastp, clone calling with MiXCR) and kept in-frame beta chains. Rows with a matching CDR3 protein are joined into one entry that keeps the most common DNA and genes. In this record, the V and J calls reflect TCRdb's handling and not the investigators' own analysis. Recorded for this sample are more than 80,000 distinct CDR3 sequences; roughly 15% of them occurred a single time. The ten largest make up 1.3% of the sample.

The study was a case-control design nested within a healthcare worker cohort in London, UK, with weekly nasopharyngeal swab PCR tests and blood sampling. Healthcare workers were recruited between 23 and 31 March 2020, during the week of the UK lockdown, and were followed weekly for up to about 16 weeks. Turning to this clonotype: What this receptor recognizes is not known. Base qualities were left out, and no much larger clone turns up one base away.

This TCR was recovered from an adult who was a healthcare worker with PCR-confirmed SARS-CoV-2 infection or an uninfected control (not recorded which). The specimen was whole blood.

The nucleotide sequence is given as TGTGCCAGCAGTTTAGCCGGGACAGGCAATCAGCCCCAGCATTTT. It translates to CASSLAGTGNQPQHF. The chain is assembled from TRBV6-5 and TRBJ1-5, with 7 central nucleotides matching TRBD1. Compared with germline, V lacks 4 bases and J lacks 2 bases; bases without a gene match: 5. Including cysteine and phenylalanine, the CDR3 has 15 amino acids. The kept DNA is CDR3 alone, 45 bases in frame from the first base. The germline V gene gives CDR1 as MNHEY and CDR2 as SVGAGI.